This T cell receptor (beta chain) was profiled in a study of T cells in Graves' hyperthyroidism and ophthalmopathy. RNA transcripts gave rise to amplified TCR beta CDR3 regions. RT-PCR in the first round (using the HTBI primer set) targeted the TCR CDR3. TCRdb re-analysed the multiplex PCR reads in MiXCR, keeping a single row per CDR3 protein. The table shows more than 50,000 distinct CDR3 sequences, with around half occurring only once. Exclusion criteria comprised uncontrolled infection, other autoimmune disease, pregnancy or lactation. This clonotype was counted at least ten times. This TCR came from a young woman with Graves' ophthalmopathy. Material for sequencing was blood.

The CDR3 DNA reads as TGTGCCACCAGCTCAGAGGGTTACACTGAAGCTTTCTTT. Translation: CATSSEGYTEAFF. The rearrangement joins TRBV24-1 to TRBJ1-1; no reliable D call. V lost 7 bases, J lost 3 bases, and 11 bases lay in between. In germline, CDR1 is KGHDR, CDR2 SFDVKD. This CDR3 contains 13 residues.